This TCR beta chain was documented in a study of T cell changes during pregnancy in multiple sclerosis. The germline V gene has CDR1 SEHNR and CDR2 FQNEAQ (reference sequence). The CDR3 is 14 amino acids. The ends lost 5 bases at V and 1 base at J; junction bases unmatched: 4. This clone was counted between two and nine times. The repertoire was sequenced with immunoSEQ multiplex PCR; TCRdb's copy has only in-frame clones and lacks some. The sample consists of roughly 37,000 clones, around 92% of them appearing once. This clonotype originated in a female donor with multiple sclerosis, enrolled in a pregnancy study. The V call is TRBV7-9, the J call TRBJ1-1; 7 bases are a match to TRBD1. Material: CD8+ T cells from peripheral blood mononuclear cells, obtained before pregnancy. The CDR3 sequence is CASSLGGRNTEAFF. The CDR3 nucleotides read TGTGCCAGCAGCCTAGGGGGCAGGAACACTGAAGCTTTCTTT.